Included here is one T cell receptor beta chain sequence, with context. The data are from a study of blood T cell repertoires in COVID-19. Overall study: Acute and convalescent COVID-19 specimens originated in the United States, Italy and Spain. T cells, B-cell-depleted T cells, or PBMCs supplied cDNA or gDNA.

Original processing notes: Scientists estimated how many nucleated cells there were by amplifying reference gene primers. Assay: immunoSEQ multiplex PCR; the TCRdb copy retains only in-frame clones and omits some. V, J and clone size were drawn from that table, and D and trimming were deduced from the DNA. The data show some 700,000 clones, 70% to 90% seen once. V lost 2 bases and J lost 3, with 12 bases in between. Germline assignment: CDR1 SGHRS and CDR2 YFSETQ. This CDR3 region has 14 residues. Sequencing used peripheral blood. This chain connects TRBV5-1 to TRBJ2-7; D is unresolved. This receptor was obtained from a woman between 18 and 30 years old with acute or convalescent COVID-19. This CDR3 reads CASSLDGAFYEQYF. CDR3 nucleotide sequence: TGCGCCAGCAGCTTAGACGGAGCATTCTACGAGCAGTACTTC.